This T cell receptor beta chain was captured by sequencing in a study of Ad26.COV2.S vaccination and SARS-CoV-2 variants. Study outcomes and limitations: Placebo recipients trailed vaccine recipients in spike-specific TCR breadth. Breadth, reportedly substantial, characterized the spike-specific CD8+ and CD4+ T cell responses after vaccination. Vaccinated and placebo-treated recipients had similar non-spike TCR breadth. Total T cell responses, in the TCR breadth and depth analyses, may have been underestimated.

Trimming took off 2 bases at V and 2 bases at J, with 4 bases between the two ends. Per germline, CDR1 MNHEY and CDR2 SVGEGT. This CDR3 contains 12 residues. Of note for this clone: The antigen is not known.

The table came from immunoSEQ multiplex PCR; TCRdb's copy has only in-frame clones and leaves some out. The profile shows about 100,000 clones, over 70% of them singletons. The chain combines TRBV6-2 or TRBV6-3 with TRBJ2-7, with D unresolved. The receptor was derived from a human donor who had recovered from COVID-19. The sample in question was peripheral blood, obtained after recovery from COVID-19. The CDR3: CASSYDTYEQYF. DNA for the CDR3: TGTGCCAGCAGTTACGATACCTACGAGCAGTACTTC.